The present T cell receptor (beta chain) was sequenced within a study of immune evolution from preneoplasia to lung adenocarcinoma. The wider study: HLA loss of heterozygosity: about 7% AIS, about 14% MIA, around 35% ADC, none AAH.

Assay used: immunoSEQ multiplex PCR; TCRdb lists only in-frame clones, some missing. The repertoire includes about 21,000 clones, approximately 75% of them detected once, and approximately 5.6% sits in the top ten. With regard to this clone: Its cognate antigen is unknown.

Per the germline V gene, CDR1 is SGDLS and CDR2 is YYNGEE. V was pared by 0 bases and J by 4 bases, with 3 bases of the junction left unmatched. This CDR3 spans 14 amino acids. Study-wide points: KRAS-mutant nodules had the highest T cell clonality. From normal lung to invasive adenocarcinoma, top clone frequencies appeared to decrease.

The source material was FFPE invasive lung adenocarcinoma tissue. The chain carries TRBV9 and TRBJ1-1; the match to TRBD1 covers 7 bases. The sequence derives from a person between 55 and 69 years old with lung adenocarcinoma. CDR3 protein: CASSVAQGVTEAFF. Written as DNA, the CDR3 is TGTGCCAGCAGCGTAGCGCAGGGGGTCACTGAAGCTTTCTTT.